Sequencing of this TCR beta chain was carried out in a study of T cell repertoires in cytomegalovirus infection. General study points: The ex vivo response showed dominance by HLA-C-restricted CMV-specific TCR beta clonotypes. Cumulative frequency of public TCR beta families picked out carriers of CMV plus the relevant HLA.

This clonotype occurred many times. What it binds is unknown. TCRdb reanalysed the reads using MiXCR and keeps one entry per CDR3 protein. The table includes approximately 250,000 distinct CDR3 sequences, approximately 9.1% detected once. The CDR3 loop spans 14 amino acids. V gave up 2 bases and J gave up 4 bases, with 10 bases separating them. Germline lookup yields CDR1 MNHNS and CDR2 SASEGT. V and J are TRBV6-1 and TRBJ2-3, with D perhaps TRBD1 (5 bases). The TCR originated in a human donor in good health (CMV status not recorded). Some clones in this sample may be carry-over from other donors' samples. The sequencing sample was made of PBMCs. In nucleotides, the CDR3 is TGTGCCAGCAGTGAACGGCAGGGCCCAGATACGCAGTATTTT. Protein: CASSERQGPDTQYF.